This paragraph reports one T cell receptor (beta chain). The CDR3 has 17 residues. CDR1 is ENHRY and CDR2 is SYGVKD in the germline V gene. Germline trimming cut 3 bases from V and 6 bases from J; bases unmatched to any gene: 12. The data were taken from a study of shared T cell receptors in the human thymus. Data came from immunoSEQ multiplex PCR; TCRdb stores just in-frame clones and leaves some out. The data contain approximately 730,000 clones, 80% to 90% of them seen just once; the ten biggest clones take up roughly 0.01%. The data were also submitted as part of a second study, on human thymus T cells.

This receptor was obtained from a girl under three years old with a congenital heart defect. The chain links TRBV10-3 to TRBJ1-2; 11 nucleotides agree with TRBD1. Sequencing input: thymocytes. The CDR3 here is CAISDQDRGRFSDGYTF. CDR3 bases: TGTGCCATCAGTGACCAGGACAGGGGGCGCTTTTCTGATGGCTACACCTTC.